This entry describes one T cell receptor (beta chain). This entry is derived from a study of cytomegalovirus exposure and HLA in healthy donors. The CDR3 consists of 18 residues. J was trimmed by 2 bases and V by 3 bases; bases with no gene match: 13. Per the germline V gene, CDR1 is KGHSH and CDR2 is LQKENI. Amplification used 60 Vbeta primers and 13 Jbeta primers. TCRdb's copy holds only in-frame clones and misses some; the assay was immunoSEQ multiplex PCR. This table holds 200,000 to 300,000 clones, approximately 78% found once. Input material: PBMCs. V usage is TRBV18 and J usage is TRBJ2-1, with 7 nucleotides matching TRBD2. This receptor was identified in a boy aged 10-17 years in good health and CMV-seronegative. CDR3 sequence (DNA): TGTGCCAGCTCACCGCACGGTCCGGGGCTAGCGGCCTACAATGAGCAGTTCTTC. Translation: CASSPHGPGLAAYNEQFF.